This T cell receptor (beta chain) is from a study of T cell repertoires in cytomegalovirus infection (dated by TCRdb to 2018 to 2020). For the wider study: Donor HLA type was relevant to the analysis, because carriage of CMV infection together with the matching HLA type was indicated by public TCR beta signatures. General study outcomes and caveats: The ex vivo response was dominated by HLA-C-restricted CMV-specific TCR beta clonotypes, which also provided the single most frequent clonotype in two of eight donors. Cumulative frequency of public TCR beta family members discriminated carriers of CMV infection plus the relevant HLA type in this cohort and an independent approximately 360-donor cohort.

V loses 3 bases, J loses 3 bases, and the germline ends lie 9 bases apart. From the germline V gene (reference sequence), CDR1 is DFQATT and CDR2 is SNEGSKA. From its cysteine to its phenylalanine, the CDR3 spans 14 amino acids. The kept DNA is CDR3 alone, 42 bases in frame from the first base. Of note for this clonotype: Its antigen remains unidentified. There are no base qualities to consult, and no much larger clone falls within one base.

The data were produced on an Illumina HiSeq 1500. The public reads were reanalyzed by TCRdb: fastp trimming at Q25, MiXCR alignment, in-frame beta chains only. Entries are consolidated by CDR3 protein sequence, retaining the most common genes and DNA. The sample yields approximately 290,000 distinct CDR3 sequences; roughly 23% were counted once. The ten largest clones capture roughly 13% of the sample. The TCR comes from a human donor in good health (CMV status not recorded). Some clones in this sample may be carry-over from other donors' samples. The material sequenced was PBMCs. This chain joins TRBV20-1 to TRBJ2-6; TRBD1 is perhaps the D gene, given 6 matching bases. The CDR3 region has the sequence CSASSGVGANVLTF. The nucleotide sequence is given as TGCAGTGCTAGTTCAGGGGTTGGGGCCAACGTCCTGACTTTC.